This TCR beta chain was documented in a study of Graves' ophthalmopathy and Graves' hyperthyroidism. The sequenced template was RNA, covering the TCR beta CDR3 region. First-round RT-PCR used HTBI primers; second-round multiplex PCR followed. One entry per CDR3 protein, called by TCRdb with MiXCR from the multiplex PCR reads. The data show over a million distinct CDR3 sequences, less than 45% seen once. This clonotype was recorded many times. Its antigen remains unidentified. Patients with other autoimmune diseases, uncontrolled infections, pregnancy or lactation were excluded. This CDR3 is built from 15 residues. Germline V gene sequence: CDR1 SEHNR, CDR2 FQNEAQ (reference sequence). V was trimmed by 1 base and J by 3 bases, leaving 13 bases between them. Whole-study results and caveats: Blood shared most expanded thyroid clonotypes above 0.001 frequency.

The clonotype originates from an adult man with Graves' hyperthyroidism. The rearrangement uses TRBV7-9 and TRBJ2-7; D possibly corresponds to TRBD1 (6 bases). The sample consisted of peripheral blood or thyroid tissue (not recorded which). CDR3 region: CASSLGVGANYEQYF. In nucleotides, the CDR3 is TGTGCCAGCAGCTTAGGAGTGGGGGCAAACTACGAGCAGTACTTC.